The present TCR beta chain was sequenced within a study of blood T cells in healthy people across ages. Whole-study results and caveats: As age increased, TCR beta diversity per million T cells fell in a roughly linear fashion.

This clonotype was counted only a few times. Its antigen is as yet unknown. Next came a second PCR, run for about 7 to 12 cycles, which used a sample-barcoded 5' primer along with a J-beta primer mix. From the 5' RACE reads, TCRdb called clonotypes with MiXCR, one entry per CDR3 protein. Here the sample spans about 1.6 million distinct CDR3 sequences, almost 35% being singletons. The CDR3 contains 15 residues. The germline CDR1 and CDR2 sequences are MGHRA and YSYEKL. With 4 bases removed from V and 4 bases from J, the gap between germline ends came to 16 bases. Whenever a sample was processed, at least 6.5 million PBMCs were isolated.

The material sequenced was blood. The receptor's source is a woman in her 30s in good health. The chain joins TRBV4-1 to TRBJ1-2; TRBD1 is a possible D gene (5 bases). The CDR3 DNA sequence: TGCGCCAGCAGCCTTGCGGGAGGGGCGATCTATGGCTACACCTTC. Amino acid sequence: CASSLAGGAIYGYTF.